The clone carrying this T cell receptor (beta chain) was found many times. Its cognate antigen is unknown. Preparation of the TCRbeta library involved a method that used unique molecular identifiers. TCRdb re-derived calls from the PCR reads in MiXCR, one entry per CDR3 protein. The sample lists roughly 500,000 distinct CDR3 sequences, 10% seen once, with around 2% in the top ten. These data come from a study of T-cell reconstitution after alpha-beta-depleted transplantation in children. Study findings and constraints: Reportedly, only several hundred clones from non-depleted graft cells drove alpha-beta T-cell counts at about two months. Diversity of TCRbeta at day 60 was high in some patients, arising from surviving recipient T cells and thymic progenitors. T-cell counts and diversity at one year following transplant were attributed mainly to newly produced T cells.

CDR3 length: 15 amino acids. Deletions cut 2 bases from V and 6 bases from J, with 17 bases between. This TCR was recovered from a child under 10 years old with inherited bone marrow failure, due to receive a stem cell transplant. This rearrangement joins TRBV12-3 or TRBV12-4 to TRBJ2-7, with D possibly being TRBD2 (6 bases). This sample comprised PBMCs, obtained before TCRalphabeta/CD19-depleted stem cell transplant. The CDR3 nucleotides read TGTGCCAGCAGTTTACGGACCGTAGCGGCTCCCGAGCAGTACTTC. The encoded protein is CASSLRTVAAPEQYF.